The 32 T cell receptor beta chains below all came from one sample that was sequenced in a study of kidney transplant recipient with SARS-CoV-2 infection. TCRdb ran MiXCR on the reads and lists one entry per CDR3 protein. The table shows 200,000 to 300,000 distinct CDR3 sequences, with roughly 26% occurring only once. The specimen comprised a blood sample, sampled at baseline and around day 110 from a kidney transplant recipient. These receptors originate from a young adult male patient who had COVID-19 and was a kidney transplant recipient. Some T cells may be supplied by the graft donor.

Concerning this clonotype: Possible read error: a much larger clone is one base away. The chain uses TRBV6-1 and TRBJ1-2; D gene unclear. Germline CDR1 is MNHNS and CDR2 is SASEGT. V was pared by 4 bases and J by 4 bases, with 22 bases between. The CDR3 is 17 amino acids. The CDR3 reads CASSALTPCGKTYGYTF. The CDR3 nucleotides are TGTGCCAGCAGTGCGTTAACGCCTTGCGGAAAGACCTATGGCTACACCTTC.

Worth noting for this clonotype: A read error may explain this, as a much larger clone is one base away. The chain is built from TRBV3-1 and TRBJ1-1; no clear D. The V gene's germline CDR1 is LGHDT and CDR2 YNNKEL (reference sequence). This CDR3 is 17 amino acids long. The CDR3: CTSSALCPISIRTEAFF. DNA for the CDR3: TGTACCAGCAGCGCTTTATGTCCCATTTCAATTCGCACTGAAGCTTTCTTT.

Comments on this clonotype: A single base is all that separates this from a far larger clone, so a read error is likely. J is TRBJ2-4 and V is TRBV28, with 8 nucleotides matching TRBD2. The J call may be faulty, since TRBJ2-7 better matches the DNA end. The CDR3 loop spans 21 amino acids. Germline loops: CDR1 MDHEN, CDR2 SYDVKM. The CDR3 DNA follows: TGTGCCAGCAGCACTTTCATTACCCGAGGACTAGTGGGAGGGCGGGGGGTCGAGCAGTACTTC. It is translated as CASSTFITRGLVGGRGVEQYF.

This clonotype was counted between two and nine times. The chain combines TRBV25-1 with TRBJ1-2; no clear D. The germline V gene has CDR1 MGHDK and CDR2 SYGVNS. Trimming left V 5 bases short and J 4 bases short, with 23 bases between. The CDR3 is 17 amino acids. The CDR3 region is CASSYRLELGKTYGYTF. Here the CDR3 DNA reads TGTGCCAGCAGTTATAGGCTAGAACTGGGAAAGACCTATGGCTACACCTTC.

V is TRBV8-2 and J is TRBJ2-6. TRBV8-2 is designated a pseudogene. The CDR3 is made up of 17 amino acids. CDR3 DNA sequence: TGTGGCGAAGTGATCAGGATAACACAAAGTCGGGCCAACGTCCTGACTTTC. It translates to CGEVIRITQSRANVLTF.

Details on this clonotype: This may be a read error: a much more frequent sequence differs by one nucleotide. The chain uses TRBV11-3 and TRBJ1-2; no definite D call. CDR1 and CDR2 from the germline V gene are SGHNT and YENEEA. This CDR3 is 17 amino acids long. CDR3: CASSPWFDLGKTYGYAF. The DNA for the CDR3 is TGTGCCAGCAGCCCTTGGTTCGATCTCGGAAAGACCTATGGCTACGCCTTC.

This clonotype occurred many times. This chain uses TRBV7-3 with TRBJ2-3, with D possibly TRBD1 on 5 matching bases. The CDR3 is 14 residues long. The germline V and J ends were trimmed by 2 bases and 0 bases, with 6 bases remaining between them. Germline-derived CDR1 and CDR2 are SGHTA and FQGTGA. Here the CDR3 DNA reads TGTGCCAGCAGCTTAGGGGCTAGCACAGATACGCAGTATTTT. Translated, it gives CASSLGASTDTQYF.

This clonotype was detected many times. This chain joins TRBV5-6 and TRBJ1-4, with D maybe TRBD1 (6 bases). The CDR3 contains 15 residues. Trimming took off 10 bases at V and 10 bases at J, with 26 bases between the two ends. Germline V lookup: CDR1 SGHDT, CDR2 YYEEEE. CDR3 region: CAGGGSRDICRKLFF. The CDR3 DNA reads TGTGCCGGGGGGGGGTCCCGGGACATCTGTCGAAAACTGTTTTTT.

This clonotype was detected many times. The rearrangement links TRBV24-1 to TRBJ1-2, with D tentatively TRBD1 (6 bases). Germline loops: CDR1 KGHDR, CDR2 SFDVKD. The CDR3 covers 13 residues. Trimming shortened V by 2 bases and J by 8 bases, and 11 bases separated the two germline ends. The CDR3 loop is CATSDWGQRGYTF. CDR3 nucleotide sequence: TGTGCCACCAGTGATTGGGGGCAGAGGGGCTACACCTTC.

This clonotype was counted a single time. This clone may be a read error of a much larger clone one base away. The genes are TRBV12-3 or TRBV12-4 and TRBJ1-2; D is unclear. The CDR3 has 17 amino acids. V was pared by 6 bases and J by 4 bases, with 24 bases between. This CDR3 reads CASRDTFTAGKTYGYTF. The CDR3 DNA reads TGTGCCAGCAGAGATACTTTCACAGCAGGAAAGACCTATGGCTACACCTTC.

On this clonotype: Compared with germline, one end of the junction differs, possibly owing to a read error. This chain links TRBV18 with TRBJ2-1; 9 bases agree with TRBD2. Germline CDR1 is KGHSH and CDR2 is LQKENI. The length of the CDR3 is 20 residues. The chain's CDR3 is CASSPAGPGKSSGEYNGQFF. The CDR3 nucleotides are TGTGCCAGCTCACCGGCGGGACCGGGAAAATCTAGCGGGGAATACAATGGGCAGTTCTTC.

For this clonotype: A far larger clone is only one base removed, so a read error is likely. The V call is TRBV7-9, the J call TRBJ1-2; D remains ambiguous. CDR1 is SEHNR and CDR2 is FQNEAQ in the germline V gene (reference sequence). CDR3 size: 17 residues. With 8 bases removed from V and 4 bases from J, the gap between germline ends came to 26 bases. The CDR3 nucleotides read TGTGCCAGCGGCCGCAGCGGATACCATGGAAAGACCTATGGCTACACCTTC. Translation: CASGRSGYHGKTYGYTF.

Comments on this clonotype: A junction end diverges from the germline sequence, so it may reflect a read error. The chain is built from TRBV5-1 and TRBJ1-4; maybe TRBD1 (5 bases). The CDR3 spans 13 residues. In germline, CDR1 is SGHRS, CDR2 YFSETQ. CDR3 coding DNA: TGCGCCAGCACCCGGGACTCTAATGAAAAACTGCTTTTT. Its translation is CASTRDSNEKLLF.

This clonotype occurred many times. The chain uses TRBV20-1 and TRBJ1-2; D uncertain. The CDR3 is made up of 16 amino acids. Trimming left V 5 bases short and J 4 bases short, with 23 bases between. Germline loops: CDR1 DFQATT, CDR2 SNEGSKA (reference sequence). The CDR3 DNA is TGCAGTGCTCTTGTCGTGCTGTTTCGAAAGACCTATGGCTACACCTTC. This encodes CSALVVLFRKTYGYTF.

Note on this clonotype: A much larger clone is a single base away; this may be a read error. As DNA, the CDR3 is TGTGCCAGCAGCATCACCGTACCAGGAAAGACCTATGGCCACACCTTC. Translation: CASSITVPGKTYGHTF. This rearrangement joins TRBV5-4 to TRBJ1-2; D gene uncertain. CDR1 and CDR2 (germline): SGHNT, YYREEE (reference sequence). CDR3 length equals 16 residues.

This clonotype was counted a few times. This may come from a read error, since a much larger clone is one base off. The rearrangement links TRBV6-2 or TRBV6-3 to TRBJ1-1; tentative D call: TRBD1 (5 bases). Trimming removed 4 bases at V and 3 bases at J, with 12 bases between. Germline V CDR1 and CDR2: MNHEY, SVGEGT. CDR3 length: 14 residues. CDR3 nucleotide sequence: TGTGCCAGCAGTTTAGGACACGAAGACACTGAAGCTTTCTTT. Amino acids: CASSLGHEDTEAFF.

With respect to this clonotype: This sequence may be a read error, since a much larger clone differs from it by one base. The chain is built from TRBV10-3 and TRBJ1-1, with no clear D. CDR3 size: 15 residues. V was trimmed by 4 bases and J by 1 base, leaving 13 bases between them. The germline V gene has CDR1 ENHRY and CDR2 SYGVKD. As DNA, the CDR3 is TGTGCCATCAGTGCGCGGGGAGGACCGAACACTGAAGCTTTCTTT. Its translation: CAISARGGPNTEAFF.

In this sample, this clonotype turned up many times. This chain joins TRBV27 and TRBJ1-6, with 8 nucleotides matching TRBD1. V was pared by 8 bases and J by 11 bases, with 14 bases of the junction left unmatched. The CDR3 covers 15 residues. The germline V gene encodes CDR1 MNHEY and CDR2 SMNVEV (reference sequence). The CDR3 sequence is CASHKTGVLGPPLHF. CDR3 in DNA: TGTGCCAGCCATAAGACAGGGGTATTAGGCCCACCCCTCCACTTT.

This clonotype was seen ten or more times. V and J are TRBV11-2 and TRBJ1-2; D gene unclear. Deletions cut 5 bases from V and 4 bases from J, with 23 bases between. This CDR3 comprises 17 residues. In germline, CDR1 is SGHAT, CDR2 FQNNGV. This chain's CDR3 is CASSTGITSRKTYGYTF. CDR3 bases: TGTGCCAGCAGCACTGGGATAACAAGCAGAAAGACCTATGGCTACACCTTC.

The CDR3 region is CASSFVTGGAEAFF. The CDR3 nucleotides are TGTGCCAGCAGTTTCGTCACTGGTGGGGCTGAAGCTTTCTTT. V usage is TRBV12-3 or TRBV12-4 and J usage is TRBJ1-1, with D uncertain. This CDR3 is built from 14 residues. Trimming shortened V by 3 bases and J by 6 bases, and 14 bases separated the two germline ends.

This clonotype occurred a few times. The chain links TRBV29-1 to TRBJ2-5; D might be TRBD2 (5 bases). CDR1 is SQVTM, CDR2 ANQGSEA, per germline. Trimming took off 8 bases at V and 1 base at J, with 17 bases between the two ends. The CDR3 is 14 amino acids. The CDR3 nucleotides are TGCAGCCCATCGGAGGAAACTTCCCAAGAGACCCAGTACTTC. Translating gives CSPSEETSQETQYF.

This clonotype was seen repeatedly, ten times or more. The chain couples TRBV19 to TRBJ2-7, with 7 bases matching TRBD1. J lost 3 bases, V lost 4 bases, and 3 bases had no gene match. CDR1 and CDR2 from the germline V gene are LNHDA and SQIVND (reference sequence). The CDR3 consists of 13 residues. DNA of the CDR3: TGTGCCAGTAGTACTCGGGACAGCTACGAGCAGTACTTC. Translating gives CASSTRDSYEQYF.

This clonotype was recorded many times. CDR3 sequence: CASSFPGNEQYF. CDR3 DNA: TGTGCCAGCAGCTTCCCGGGGAACGAGCAGTACTTC. This sequence joins TRBV7-8 and TRBJ2-7; D perhaps matches TRBD2 (5 bases). Germline values: CDR1 SGHVS, CDR2 FQNEAQ. This CDR3 is 12 amino acids long. V was trimmed by 3 bases and J by 5 bases, leaving 8 bases between them.

This clonotype was detected many times. V and J are TRBV11-1 and TRBJ1-2, with D unresolved. V was clipped by 5 bases and J by 4 bases, with 23 bases between them. The CDR3 covers 17 residues. Looked up from germline, CDR1 is SGHAT and CDR2 is FQDESV (reference sequence). The CDR3 reads CASSVTYKAGKTYGYTF. In DNA, the CDR3 is TGTGCCAGCAGCGTTACATATAAGGCTGGAAAGACCTATGGCTACACCTTC.

As concerns this clonotype: This could be a read error, since a much larger clone is one nucleotide away. The CDR3 nucleotides read TGTGCCAACAGACCGGCAGGGGGCGACTATGGCTACACCTTC. Translated: CANRPAGGDYGYTF. The genes are TRBV28 and TRBJ1-2, with 8 bases that match TRBD1. CDR3 length: 14 residues. Germline V gives CDR1 MDHEN, CDR2 SYDVKM. V trimming: 10 bases; J trimming: 3 bases; junction bases outside the gene matches: 10.

Concerning this clonotype: A much larger clone differs by one base, so this may be a read error. CDR3 region: CASSGLAGGIHERFF. In nucleotides, the CDR3 is TGTGCCAGCAGCGGACTAGCGGGAGGGATCCATGAGCGGTTCTTC. V is TRBV6-8 and J is TRBJ2-1; TRBD2 matches at 15 bases. The CDR3 runs 15 residues. Germline V gene lookup returns CDR1 MNHGY and CDR2 SAAAGT.

This clonotype has ten or more counts. The J gene is TRBJ2-7, the V gene TRBV10-2; D gene unclear. The length of the CDR3 is 14 residues. Trimming stripped 4 bases from V and 2 bases from J, with 12 bases between. Germline loops: CDR1 WSHSY, CDR2 SAAADI. This CDR3 reads CASSVSRPPYEQYF. CDR3 nucleotide sequence: TGCGCCAGCAGTGTTTCCAGGCCGCCCTACGAGCAGTACTTC.

Ten or more counts support this clonotype. The chain employs TRBV3-1 and TRBJ1-1; D gene unclear. The CDR3 contains 15 residues. Germline-derived CDR1 and CDR2 are LGHDT and YNNKEL (reference sequence). V lost 0 bases and J 6 bases, leaving 14 bases between the germline ends. CDR3 region: CASSQEPSRGAEAFF. Here the CDR3 DNA reads TGTGCCAGCAGCCAAGAACCGTCACGAGGCGCTGAAGCTTTCTTT.

This clonotype was counted ten times or more. The chain links TRBV3-1 to TRBJ2-3; TRBD2 matches 10 bases. CDR1 is LGHDT and CDR2 is YNNKEL in the germline V gene (reference sequence). CDR3 length: 16 residues. The V and J ends lost 4 bases and 6 bases, in that order; junction bases with no gene match: 10. CDR3 nucleotides: TGTGCCAGCAGCCCTTCCAGCGGGGGGGGATTGGATACGCAGTATTTT. Protein product: CASSPSSGGGLDTQYF.

Details on this clonotype: A much larger clone sits a single nucleotide away, making a read error possible. The V and J genes are TRBV6-2 or TRBV6-3 and TRBJ2-5, with 9 bases aligning to TRBD1. The end of the DNA fits TRBJ2-7 better, so the J call may be wrong. The CDR3 is 16 residues long. Germline V gene sequence: CDR1 MNHEY, CDR2 SVGEGT. CDR3 in amino acids: CASSHSMDRGHYEQYF. CDR3 DNA: TGTGCCAGCAGTCACAGTATGGACAGGGGTCACTACGAGCAGTACTTC.

This clonotype was detected many times. This rearrangement joins TRBV29-1 to TRBJ1-4; TRBD1 is a possible D gene (5 bases). The V end lost 5 bases, the J end lost 5 bases, and 9 bases lay between the germline ends. The CDR3 loop spans 12 amino acids. CDR1 is SQVTM, CDR2 ANQGSEA, per germline. Here the CDR3 reads CSVLTENEKLFF. The CDR3 DNA reads as TGCAGCGTTTTGACAGAAAATGAAAAACTGTTTTTT.

This clonotype was observed a few times. V is TRBV6-5 and J is TRBJ2-5; TRBD2 might be the D (6 bases). Germline V CDR1 and CDR2: MNHEY, SVGAGI. Trimming took off 7 bases at V and 5 bases at J, with 17 bases between the two ends. This CDR3 has 14 amino acids. Written as DNA, the CDR3 is TGTGCCAGCACGGTAGGAGGGAACAGCGAGACCCAGTACTTC. Amino acid sequence: CASTVGGNSETQYF.